Sequencing of this T cell receptor (beta chain) was carried out in a study of blood T cells in healthy people across ages. General study points: Roughly linearly, TCR beta diversity per million T cells fell as age increased.

This clonotype was picked up many times. Its antigen remains unknown. Next came a second PCR, run for about 6 to 12 cycles, which used a sample-barcoded 5' primer along with a J-beta primer mix. Per-sample output comprised a minimum of 2.5 million paired-end reads containing CDR3. TCRdb passed the 5' RACE reads through MiXCR, listing each CDR3 protein once. The data show approximately 820,000 distinct CDR3 sequences, 40% to 50% seen once. CDR1 and CDR2 from the germline V gene are SGHRS and YFSETQ. Germline trimming cut 2 bases from V and 2 bases from J; bases unmatched to any gene: 10. The CDR3 loop spans 16 amino acids.

The specimen was blood. The TCR originated in a man between 60 and 70 years old in good health. The chain employs TRBV5-1 and TRBJ2-7; TRBD1 aligns across 7 bases. This chain's CDR3 is CASSLGTVPGPYEQYF. In DNA form, the CDR3 reads TGCGCCAGCAGCTTAGGGACAGTCCCGGGACCCTACGAGCAGTACTTC.